The 2 T cell receptor beta chains reported below all come from one sample, sequenced in a study of cytomegalovirus exposure and HLA in healthy donors. Amplification used 60 Vbeta primers and 13 Jbeta primers. TCRdb keeps only in-frame clones here, not all; method: immunoSEQ multiplex PCR. Here the sample spans over 100,000 clones, about 73% being singletons. The sample was PBMCs. These receptors all stem from a woman in her thirties in good health and CMV-seropositive.

J is TRBJ2-3 and V is TRBV7-2; 8 bases map to TRBD2. Losses at the gene ends were 7 bases for V and 9 bases for J; bases not matched to a gene: 9. The germline V gene encodes CDR1 SGHTA and CDR2 FQGNSA. The CDR3 has 13 residues. The CDR3 sequence: CASTPGAGGTQYF. CDR3 sequence (DNA): TGTGCCAGCACCCCCGGGGCGGGAGGCACGCAGTATTTT. Together with reference TRBV7-2 and TRBJ2-3, the CDR3 gives the full variable domain: GAGVSQSPSNKVTEKGKDVELRCDPISGHTALYWYRQSLGQGLEFLIYFQGNSAPDKSGLPSDRFSAERTGGSVSTLTIQRTQQEDSAVYLCASTPGAGGTQYFGPGTRLTVL.

This chain links TRBV19 with TRBJ2-5; the match to TRBD1 covers 10 bases. CDR1 LNHDA and CDR2 SQIVND come from the germline V gene (reference sequence). The J segment lost 1 base and the V segment lost 5 bases, leaving 4 bases of the junction unmatched. CDR3 size: 15 residues. The CDR3 sequence: CASSGTGVAQETQYF. CDR3 DNA sequence: TGTGCCAGTAGTGGGACAGGGGTTGCCCAAGAGACCCAGTACTTC.